The sequence of this T cell receptor (beta chain) was determined in a study of blood T cells in healthy people across ages (dated by TCRdb to between 2015 and 2016). Background on the whole study: In model experiments, template switching captured roughly one uniquely barcoded TCR beta cDNA molecule for every two T cells. To track age-related changes in TCR beta repertoire diversity, the study relied on deep sequencing normalized with unique cDNA molecular identifiers. Donors were grouped into four age groups: young (average about 15 years), middle-aged (approximately 41), aged (approximately 58) and long-lived (less than 85). To avoid experimental bias, donors of different ages were distributed randomly across sequencing lanes. The study analyzed two additional independent replicas of 1 million unique cDNA reads from the same blood draw for two donors, one aged 18 to 30 and one aged 80 or older. On the study overall, not on this receptor specifically: As age increased, observed TCR beta diversity per million T cells dropped in a roughly linear way, and a significant reduction was already evident by age 40. There was a strong correlation between observed TCR beta diversity and the percentage of naive T cells measured by flow cytometry. Compared with the aged group, the long-lived group had more naive CD4+ T cells, fewer expanded clones and increased TCR diversity, a pattern suggesting age selection. Estimates of total diversity based on one million sequenced T cells were considered lower bounds and underestimates. Because profiling used bulk unsorted PBMCs, naive and antigen-experienced compartments could not be compared conclusively. Because donor CMV infection status was unknown, age-related changes in expanded clonotypes were potentially confounded.

Concerning this clonotype itself: Its antigen remains unidentified. The sample holds no much larger clone one base away, and base qualities are not on file.

The junction shows trimming of 8 bases on V and 2 bases on J, and the gene matches do not reach 5 bases of it. Taken from cysteine to phenylalanine, the CDR3 has 13 residues. Left in the record is the CDR3 DNA by itself, 39 bases read in frame from the first base. Library prep was done by 5' RACE. For sequencing, an Illumina HiSeq 2500 was employed. A second PCR of about 6 to 11 cycles was run with a J-beta primer mix and a sample-barcoded 5' primer. A template-switch 5' adaptor carrying 12 random nucleotides introduced a unique molecular identifier onto each TCR beta cDNA molecule. Each sample yielded at least 3 million CDR3-containing paired-end reads. First-strand cDNA synthesis was performed from all RNA using the Mint cDNA synthesis kit, with priming by a TRBC-specific oligonucleotide. Following uracil-DNA glycosylase treatment, a first 18-cycle PCR with universal primers M1SS and BC2_uni_R was performed on all cDNA. On the study's bioinformatics: Normalization of each sample was performed by random selection of 1 million high-quality reads, each carrying a distinct molecular identifier. Reads with shared molecular identifiers were discarded instead of being binned into consensus sequences. CDR3 identification, clonotype clustering and error correction used MiTCR with a Q25 quality threshold and the strictest error-elimination algorithm. Lower-bound total TCR beta diversity was estimated with a nonparametric unseen species model using Euler transformation. Using fastp trimming at Q25 and MiXCR clonotype assembly, TCRdb reanalyzed the public sequencing data and kept in-frame beta chains. For every CDR3 protein sequence, its rows merge into one entry that carries the most common genes and DNA. Here the V and J calls rest on TCRdb's processing, not on the authors' analysis. The sample includes hundreds of thousands of distinct CDR3 sequences, with approximately 60% observed a single time. The ten top clones hold around 24% of the sample.

Donors were a few dozen systemically healthy Caucasian individuals from Russia aged about 6 to 100 years. Around 10 milliliters of peripheral blood were drawn from each donor into EDTA-treated Vacutainer tubes. PBMCs were isolated by Ficoll-Paque density-gradient centrifugation, with at least 6 million obtained per sample. Total RNA, at least 6 micrograms per sample, was extracted from PBMCs with Trizol reagent. For every donor, an aliquot of PBMCs went through flow cytometry to measure the percentages of naive CD45RAhigh/CD27high T cells. This clonotype originated in a middle-aged man in good health. Input material: blood. This chain is built from TRBV12-3 or TRBV12-4 and TRBJ2-7, with 8 middle bases fitting TRBD2. In nucleotide form, the sequence is TGTGCCAGCCTAACTAGCGGTGCCTACGAGCAGTACTTC. Translated, it reads CASLTSGAYEQYF.